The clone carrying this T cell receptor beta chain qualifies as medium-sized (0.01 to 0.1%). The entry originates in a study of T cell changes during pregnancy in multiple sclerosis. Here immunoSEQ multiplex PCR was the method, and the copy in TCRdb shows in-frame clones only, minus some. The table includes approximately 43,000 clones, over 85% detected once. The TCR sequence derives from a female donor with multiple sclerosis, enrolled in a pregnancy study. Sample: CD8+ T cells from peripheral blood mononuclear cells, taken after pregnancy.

CDR3 loop: CASSVAYRGLEQFF. CDR3 nucleotides: TGTGCCAGCAGCGTAGCCTACAGGGGGCTTGAGCAGTTCTTC. The chain carries TRBV9 and TRBJ2-1; 9 bases match TRBD1. CDR1 and CDR2 (germline): SGDLS, YYNGEE. There are 14 residues in the CDR3. The V and J ends lost 0 bases and 9 bases, in that order; junction bases with no gene match: 4.